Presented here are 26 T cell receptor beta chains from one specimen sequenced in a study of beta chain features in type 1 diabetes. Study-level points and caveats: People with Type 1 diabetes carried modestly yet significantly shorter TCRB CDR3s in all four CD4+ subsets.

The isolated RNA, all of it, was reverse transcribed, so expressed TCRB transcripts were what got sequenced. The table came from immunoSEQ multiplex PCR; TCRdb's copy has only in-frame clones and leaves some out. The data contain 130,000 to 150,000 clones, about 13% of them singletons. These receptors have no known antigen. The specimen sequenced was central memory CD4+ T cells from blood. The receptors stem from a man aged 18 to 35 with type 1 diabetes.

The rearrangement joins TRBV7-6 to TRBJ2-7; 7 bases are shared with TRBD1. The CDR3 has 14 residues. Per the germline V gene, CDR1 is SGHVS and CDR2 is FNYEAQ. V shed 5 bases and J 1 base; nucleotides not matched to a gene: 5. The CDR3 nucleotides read TGTGCCAGCAGCCGGGGACAGCTATCCTACGAGCAGTACTTC. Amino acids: CASSRGQLSYEQYF.

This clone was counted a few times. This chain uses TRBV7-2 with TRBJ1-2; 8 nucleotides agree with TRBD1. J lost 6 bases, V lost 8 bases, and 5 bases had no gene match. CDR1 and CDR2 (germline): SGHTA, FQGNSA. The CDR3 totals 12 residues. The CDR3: CASGQGFDGYTF. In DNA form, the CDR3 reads TGTGCCAGCGGACAGGGATTCGATGGCTACACCTTC.

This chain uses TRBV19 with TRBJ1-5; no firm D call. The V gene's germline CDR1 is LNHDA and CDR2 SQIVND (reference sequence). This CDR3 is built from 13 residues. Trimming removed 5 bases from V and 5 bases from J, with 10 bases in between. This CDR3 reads CASSEWADQPQHF. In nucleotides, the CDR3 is TGTGCCAGTAGTGAGTGGGCCGATCAGCCCCAGCATTTT. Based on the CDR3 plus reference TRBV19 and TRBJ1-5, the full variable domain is DGGITQSPKYLFRKEGQNVTLSCEQNLNHDAMYWYRQDPGQGLRLIYYSQIVNDFQKGDIAEGYSVSREKKESFPLTVTSAQKNPTAFYLCASSEWADQPQHFGDGTRLSIL.

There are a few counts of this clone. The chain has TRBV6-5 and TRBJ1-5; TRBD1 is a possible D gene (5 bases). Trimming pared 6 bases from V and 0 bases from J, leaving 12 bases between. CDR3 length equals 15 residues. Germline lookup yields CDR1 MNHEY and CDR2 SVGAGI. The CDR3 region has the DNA TGTGCCAGCAGACGACAGCTCAATAGCAATCAGCCCCAGCATTTT. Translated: CASRRQLNSNQPQHF.

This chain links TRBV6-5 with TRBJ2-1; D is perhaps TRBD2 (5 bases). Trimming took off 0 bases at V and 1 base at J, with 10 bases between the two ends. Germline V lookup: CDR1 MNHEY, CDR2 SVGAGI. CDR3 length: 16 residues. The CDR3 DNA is TGTGCCAGCAGTTACTCGCCGGGGATATCCTACAATGAGCAGTTCTTC. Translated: CASSYSPGISYNEQFF.

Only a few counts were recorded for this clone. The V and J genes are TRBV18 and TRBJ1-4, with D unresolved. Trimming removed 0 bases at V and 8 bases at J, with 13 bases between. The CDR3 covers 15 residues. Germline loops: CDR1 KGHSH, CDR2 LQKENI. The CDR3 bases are TGTGCCAGCTCACCACCGGGCCCCAAGGACGAAAAACTGTTTTTT. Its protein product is CASSPPGPKDEKLFF.

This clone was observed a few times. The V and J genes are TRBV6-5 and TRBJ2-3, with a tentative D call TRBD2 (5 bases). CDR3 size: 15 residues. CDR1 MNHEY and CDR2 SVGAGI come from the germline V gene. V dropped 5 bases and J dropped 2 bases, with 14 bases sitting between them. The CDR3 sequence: CASSNRGDYTDTQYF. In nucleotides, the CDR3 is TGTGCCAGCAGTAATCGGGGAGATTACACAGATACGCAGTATTTT.

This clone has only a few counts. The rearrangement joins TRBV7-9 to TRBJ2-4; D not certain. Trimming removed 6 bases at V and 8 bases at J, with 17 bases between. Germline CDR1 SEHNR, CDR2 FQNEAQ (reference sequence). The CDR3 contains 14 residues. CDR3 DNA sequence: TGTGCCAGCAGTGGCCCGGAAGGTGGCGACATTCAGTACTTC. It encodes CASSGPEGGDIQYF.

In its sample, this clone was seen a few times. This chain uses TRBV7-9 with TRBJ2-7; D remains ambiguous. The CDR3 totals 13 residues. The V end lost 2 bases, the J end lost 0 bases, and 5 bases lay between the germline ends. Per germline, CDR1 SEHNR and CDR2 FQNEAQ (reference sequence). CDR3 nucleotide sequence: TGTGCCAGCAGCTTAACCCCCTCCTACGAGCAGTACTTC. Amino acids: CASSLTPSYEQYF.

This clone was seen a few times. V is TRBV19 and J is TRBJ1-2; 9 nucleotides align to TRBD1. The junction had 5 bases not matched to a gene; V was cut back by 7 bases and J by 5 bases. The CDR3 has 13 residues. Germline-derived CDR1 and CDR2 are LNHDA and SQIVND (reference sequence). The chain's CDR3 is CASTRTGVYGYTF. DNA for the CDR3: TGTGCCAGTACCCGGACAGGGGTATATGGCTACACCTTC.

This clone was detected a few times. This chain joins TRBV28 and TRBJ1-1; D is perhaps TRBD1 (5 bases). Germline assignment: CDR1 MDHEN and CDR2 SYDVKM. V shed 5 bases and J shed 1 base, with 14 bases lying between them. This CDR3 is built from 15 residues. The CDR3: CASSPHLGPNTEAFF. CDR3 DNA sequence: TGTGCCAGCAGTCCTCATTTGGGACCGAACACTGAAGCTTTCTTT.

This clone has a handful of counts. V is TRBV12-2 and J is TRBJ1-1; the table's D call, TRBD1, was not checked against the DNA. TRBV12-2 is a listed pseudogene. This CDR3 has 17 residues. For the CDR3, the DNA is TGTGCAAGTCGCTTACGGACACACTCACCGTGGGGCACTGAAGCTTTCTTT. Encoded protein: CASRLRTHSPWGTEAFF.

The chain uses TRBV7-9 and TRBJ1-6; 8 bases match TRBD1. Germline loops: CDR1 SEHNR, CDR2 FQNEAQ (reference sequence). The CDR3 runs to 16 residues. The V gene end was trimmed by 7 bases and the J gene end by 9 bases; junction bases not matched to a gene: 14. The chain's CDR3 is CASNNHGTGYFSPLHF. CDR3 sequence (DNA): TGTGCCAGCAACAATCACGGGACAGGTTATTTTTCACCCCTCCACTTT.

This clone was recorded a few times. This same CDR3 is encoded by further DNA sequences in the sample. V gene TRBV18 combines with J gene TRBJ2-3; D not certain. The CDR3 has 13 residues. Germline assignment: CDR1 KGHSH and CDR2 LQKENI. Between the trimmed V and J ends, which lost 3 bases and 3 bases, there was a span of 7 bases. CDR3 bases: TGTGCCAGCTCACCTGGGTCGACAGATACGCAGTATTTT. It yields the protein CASSPGSTDTQYF.

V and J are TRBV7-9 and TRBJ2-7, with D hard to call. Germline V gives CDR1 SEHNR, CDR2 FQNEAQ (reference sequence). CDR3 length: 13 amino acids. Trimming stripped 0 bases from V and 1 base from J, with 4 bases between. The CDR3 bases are TGTGCCAGCAGCTTAGCGGGATCCTACGAGCAGTACTTC. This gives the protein CASSLAGSYEQYF.

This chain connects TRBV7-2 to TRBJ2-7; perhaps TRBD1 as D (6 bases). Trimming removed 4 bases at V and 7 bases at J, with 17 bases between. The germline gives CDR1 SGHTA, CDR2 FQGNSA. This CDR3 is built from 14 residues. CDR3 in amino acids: CASSSQGTRGEQYF. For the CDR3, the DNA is TGTGCCAGCAGCTCACAGGGTACGCGTGGGGAGCAGTACTTC.

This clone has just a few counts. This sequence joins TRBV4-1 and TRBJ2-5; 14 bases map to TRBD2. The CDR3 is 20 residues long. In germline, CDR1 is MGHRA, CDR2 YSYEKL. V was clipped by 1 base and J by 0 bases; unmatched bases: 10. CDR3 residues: CASSQVLGTSGGLYQETQYF. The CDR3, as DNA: TGCGCCAGCAGCCAAGTGTTAGGGACTAGCGGGGGATTGTACCAAGAGACCCAGTACTTC.

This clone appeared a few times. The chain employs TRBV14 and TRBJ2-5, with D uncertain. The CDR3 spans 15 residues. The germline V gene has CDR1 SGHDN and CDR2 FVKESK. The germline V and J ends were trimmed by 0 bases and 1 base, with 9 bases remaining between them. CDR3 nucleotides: TGTGCCAGCAGCCAAGAACGGCAGGCCCAAGAGACCCAGTACTTC. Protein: CASSQERQAQETQYF.

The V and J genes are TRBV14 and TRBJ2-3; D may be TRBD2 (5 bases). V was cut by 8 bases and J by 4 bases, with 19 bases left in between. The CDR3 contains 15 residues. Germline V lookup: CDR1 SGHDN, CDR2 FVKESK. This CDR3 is CASSQLVSLADTQYF. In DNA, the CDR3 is TGTGCCAGCTCCCAACTAGTATCGTTAGCAGATACGCAGTATTTT. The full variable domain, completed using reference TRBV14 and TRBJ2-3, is EAGVTQFPSHSVIEKGQTVTLRCDPISGHDNLYWYRRVMGKEIKFLLHFVKESKQDESGMPNNRFLAERTGGTYSTLKVQPAELEDSGVYFCASSQLVSLADTQYFGPGTRLTVL.

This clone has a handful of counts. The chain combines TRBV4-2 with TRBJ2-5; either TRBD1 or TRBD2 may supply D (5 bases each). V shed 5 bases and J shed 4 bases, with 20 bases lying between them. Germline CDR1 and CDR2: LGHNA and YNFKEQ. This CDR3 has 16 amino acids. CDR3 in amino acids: CASSSSGTEAPETQYF. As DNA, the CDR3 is TGTGCCAGCAGCAGCTCCGGGACCGAGGCCCCAGAGACCCAGTACTTC.

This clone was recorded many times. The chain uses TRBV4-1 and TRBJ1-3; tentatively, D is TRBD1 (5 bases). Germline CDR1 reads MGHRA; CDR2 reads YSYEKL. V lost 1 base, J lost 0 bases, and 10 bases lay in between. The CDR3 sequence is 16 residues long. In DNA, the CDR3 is TGCGCCAGCAGCCAAGTAACAGACAGCTCTGGAAACACCATATATTTT. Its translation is CASSQVTDSSGNTIYF.

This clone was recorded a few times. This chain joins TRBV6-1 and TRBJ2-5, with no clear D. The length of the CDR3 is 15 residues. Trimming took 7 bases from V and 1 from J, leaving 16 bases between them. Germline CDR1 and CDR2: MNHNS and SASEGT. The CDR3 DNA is TGTGCCAGCAACGGGCCGGGCAGACCCCAAGAGACCCAGTACTTC. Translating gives CASNGPGRPQETQYF.

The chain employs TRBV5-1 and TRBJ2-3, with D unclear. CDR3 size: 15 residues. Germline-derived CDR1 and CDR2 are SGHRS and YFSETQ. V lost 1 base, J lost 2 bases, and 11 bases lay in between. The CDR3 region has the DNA TGCGCCAGCAGCTTGCAGTCAGGATTCACAGATACGCAGTATTTT. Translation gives CASSLQSGFTDTQYF. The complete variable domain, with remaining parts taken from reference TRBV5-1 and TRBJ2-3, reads KAGVTQTPRYLIKTRGQQVTLSCSPISGHRSVSWYQQTPGQGLQFLFEYFSETQRNKGNFPGRFSGRQFSNSRSEMNVSTLELGDSALYLCASSLQSGFTDTQYFGPGTRLTVL.

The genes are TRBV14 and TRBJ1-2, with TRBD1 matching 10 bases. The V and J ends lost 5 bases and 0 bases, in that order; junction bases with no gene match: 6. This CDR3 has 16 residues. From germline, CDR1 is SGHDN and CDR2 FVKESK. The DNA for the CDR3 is TGTGCCAGCAGCGGGACAGGGGCCGGTCCTAACTATGGCTACACCTTC. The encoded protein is CASSGTGAGPNYGYTF.

CDR3 residues: CASSYEVSGNTIYF. CDR3 nucleotides: TGTGCCAGCAGTTACGAGGTCTCTGGAAACACCATATATTTT. This chain links TRBV6-5 with TRBJ1-3; no firm D call. Germline lookup yields CDR1 MNHEY and CDR2 SVGAGI. Trimming pared 2 bases from V and 0 bases from J, leaving 5 bases between. The CDR3 spans 14 residues.

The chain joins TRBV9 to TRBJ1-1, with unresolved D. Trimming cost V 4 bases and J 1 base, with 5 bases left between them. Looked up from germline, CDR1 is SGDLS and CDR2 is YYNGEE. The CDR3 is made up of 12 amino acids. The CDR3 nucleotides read TGTGCCAGCAGCATCACGAACACTGAAGCTTTCTTT. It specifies CASSITNTEAFF.